The entry that follows covers one T cell receptor beta chain sequence. The investigators amplified TCR beta CDR3 regions from RNA transcripts. When the TCR CDR3 underwent first-round RT-PCR, the HTBI primer set was used. TCRdb reprocessed the multiplex PCR reads with MiXCR, giving one entry per CDR3 protein. The sample holds about 340,000 distinct CDR3 sequences; roughly 23% are singletons and the top ten take over 45%. Per the germline V gene, CDR1 is SQVTM and CDR2 is ANQGSEA. This CDR3 has 13 amino acids. J gave up 9 bases and V 4 bases, and 6 bases lay outside the gene matches. These data are taken from a study of T cells in Graves' hyperthyroidism and ophthalmopathy.

This clonotype was sampled from a woman in her 50s with Graves' hyperthyroidism. The sample comprised blood. J is TRBJ2-1 and V is TRBV29-1; TRBD1 matches at 10 bases. CDR3 loop: CSVGGQGYGEQFF. The CDR3 region has the DNA TGCAGCGTTGGGGGACAGGGGTATGGTGAGCAGTTCTTC.